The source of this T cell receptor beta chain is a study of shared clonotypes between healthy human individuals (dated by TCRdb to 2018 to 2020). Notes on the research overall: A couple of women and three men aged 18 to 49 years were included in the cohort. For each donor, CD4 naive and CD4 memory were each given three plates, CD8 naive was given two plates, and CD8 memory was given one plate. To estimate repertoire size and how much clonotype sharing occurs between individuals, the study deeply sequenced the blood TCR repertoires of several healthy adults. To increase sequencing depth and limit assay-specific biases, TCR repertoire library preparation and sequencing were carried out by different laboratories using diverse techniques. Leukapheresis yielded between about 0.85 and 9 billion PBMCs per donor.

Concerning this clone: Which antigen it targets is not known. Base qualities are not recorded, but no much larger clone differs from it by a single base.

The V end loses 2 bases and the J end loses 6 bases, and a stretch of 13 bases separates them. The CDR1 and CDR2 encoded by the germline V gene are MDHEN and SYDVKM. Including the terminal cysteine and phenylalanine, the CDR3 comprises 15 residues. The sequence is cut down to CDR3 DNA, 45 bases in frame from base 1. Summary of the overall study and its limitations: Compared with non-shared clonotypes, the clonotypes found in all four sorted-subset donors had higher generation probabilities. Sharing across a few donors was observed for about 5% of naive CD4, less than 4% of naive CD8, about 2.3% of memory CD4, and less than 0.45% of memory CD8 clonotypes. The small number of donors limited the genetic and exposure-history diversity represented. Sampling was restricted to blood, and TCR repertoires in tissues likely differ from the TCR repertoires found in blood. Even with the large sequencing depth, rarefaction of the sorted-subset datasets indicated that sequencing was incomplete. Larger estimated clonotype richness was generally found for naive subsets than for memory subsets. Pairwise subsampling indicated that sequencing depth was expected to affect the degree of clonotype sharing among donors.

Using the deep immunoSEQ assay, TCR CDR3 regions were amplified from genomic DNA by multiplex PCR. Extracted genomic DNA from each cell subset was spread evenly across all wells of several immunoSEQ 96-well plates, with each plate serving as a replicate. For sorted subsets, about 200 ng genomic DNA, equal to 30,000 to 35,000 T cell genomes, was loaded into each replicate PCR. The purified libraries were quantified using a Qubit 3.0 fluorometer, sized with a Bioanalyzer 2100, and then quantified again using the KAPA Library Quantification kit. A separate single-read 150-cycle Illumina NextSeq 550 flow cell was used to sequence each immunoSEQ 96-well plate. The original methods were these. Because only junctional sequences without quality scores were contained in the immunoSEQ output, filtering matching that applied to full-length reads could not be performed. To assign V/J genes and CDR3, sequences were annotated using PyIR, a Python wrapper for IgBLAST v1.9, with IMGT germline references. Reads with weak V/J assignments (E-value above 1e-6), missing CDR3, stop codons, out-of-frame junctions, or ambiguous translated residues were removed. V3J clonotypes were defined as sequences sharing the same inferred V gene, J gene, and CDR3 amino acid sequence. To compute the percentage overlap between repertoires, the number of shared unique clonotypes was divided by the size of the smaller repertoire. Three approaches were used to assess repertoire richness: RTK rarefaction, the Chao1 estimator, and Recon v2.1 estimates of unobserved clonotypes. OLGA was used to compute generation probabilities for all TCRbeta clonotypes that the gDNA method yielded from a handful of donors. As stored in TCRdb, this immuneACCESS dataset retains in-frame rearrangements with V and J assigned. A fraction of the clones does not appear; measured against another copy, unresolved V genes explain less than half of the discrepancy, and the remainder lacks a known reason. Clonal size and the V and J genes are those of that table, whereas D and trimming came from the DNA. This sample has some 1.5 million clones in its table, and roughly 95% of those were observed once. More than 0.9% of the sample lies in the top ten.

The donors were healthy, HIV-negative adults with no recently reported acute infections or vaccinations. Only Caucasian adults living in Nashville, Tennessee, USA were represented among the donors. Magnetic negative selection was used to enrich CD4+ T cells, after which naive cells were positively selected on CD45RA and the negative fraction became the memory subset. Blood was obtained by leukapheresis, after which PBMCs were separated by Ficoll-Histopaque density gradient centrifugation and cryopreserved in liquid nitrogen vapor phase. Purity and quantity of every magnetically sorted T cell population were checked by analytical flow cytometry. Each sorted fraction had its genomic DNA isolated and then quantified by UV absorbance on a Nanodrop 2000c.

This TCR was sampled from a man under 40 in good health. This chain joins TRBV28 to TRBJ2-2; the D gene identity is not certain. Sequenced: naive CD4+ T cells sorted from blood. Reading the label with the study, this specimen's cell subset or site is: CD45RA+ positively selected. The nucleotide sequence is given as TGTGCCAGCAGTTTACACCCTTCTGGGGCCGGGGAGCTGTTTTTT. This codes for CASSLHPSGAGELFF.